The clone carrying this T cell receptor (beta chain) has more than one count but fewer than ten. This CDR3 contains 15 residues. Trimming cost V 6 bases and J 5 bases; bases outside gene matches: 4. Germline V lookup: CDR1 SNHLY, CDR2 FYNNEI. This sample was taken from a study of blood T cell repertoires in COVID-19. Across the whole study: T cells, B-cell-depleted T cells, or PBMCs supplied cDNA or gDNA.

Only in-frame clones appear in the TCRdb table, and some are missing; sequencing was by immunoSEQ multiplex PCR. Of about 230,000 clones in the sample, 70% to 85% were seen once. The chain has TRBV2 and TRBJ1-6; 10 bases are a match to TRBD1. The TCR sequence derives from a woman in her 40s who had recovered from COVID-19. Sequencing was carried out using peripheral blood. CDR3 region: CASSLDRGNNSPLHF. CDR3 sequence (DNA): TGTGCCAGCAGCCTGGACAGGGGGAATAATTCACCCCTCCACTTT.